This TCR beta chain was retrieved from a study of CXCR3-negative and CXCR3-positive naive CD8 T cells. Study results and caveats: Higher TRB CDR3 hydrophobicity marked CXCR3-positive naive cells relative to CXCR3-negative naive cells.

Turning to this clonotype: The antigen is not known.

All TRB cDNA libraries came from 5' RACE performed with UMI labels. TCRdb reworked the 5' RACE reads into one entry per CDR3 protein, no DNA. Its table lists some 100,000 distinct CDR3 sequences. This CDR3 region has 15 residues. CDR1 is LNHDA, CDR2 SQIVND, per germline (reference sequence). Sequencing used naive CXCR3+ CD8+ T cells from blood. Documented subset: CD45RO-CCR7+CD27+CD95- naive CD8+ T cells expressing CXCR3 (TNR3+). The sequence was obtained from a human donor in good health. Some clones in this sample may be carry-over from other donors' samples. This chain links TRBV19 with TRBJ2-1; TCRdb proposes TRBD2, but this gene call is untestable without DNA. This CDR3 reads CASSTLAGRYNEQFF.